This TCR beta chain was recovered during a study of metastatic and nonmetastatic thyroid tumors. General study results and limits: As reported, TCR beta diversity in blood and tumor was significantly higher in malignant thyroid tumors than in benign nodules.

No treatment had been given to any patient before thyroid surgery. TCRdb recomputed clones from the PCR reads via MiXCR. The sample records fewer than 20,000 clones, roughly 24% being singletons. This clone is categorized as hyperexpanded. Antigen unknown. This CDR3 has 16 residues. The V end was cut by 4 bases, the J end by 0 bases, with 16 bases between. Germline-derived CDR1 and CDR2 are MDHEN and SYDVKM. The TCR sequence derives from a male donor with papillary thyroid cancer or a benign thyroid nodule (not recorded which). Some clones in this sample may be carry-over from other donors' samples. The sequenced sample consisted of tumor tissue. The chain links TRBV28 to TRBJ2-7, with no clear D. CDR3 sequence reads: CASSSAETRSSYEQYF. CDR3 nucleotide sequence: TGTGCCAGCAGTTCAGCTGAGACGCGGAGCTCCTACGAGCAGTACTTC.